Below are 22 T cell receptor beta chains sequenced from a single sample in a study of T cell changes during pregnancy in multiple sclerosis. The data were produced by immunoSEQ multiplex PCR, yet TCRdb's version contains in-frame clones alone and is incomplete. The profile shows roughly 60,000 clones, around 90% of them singletons. The specimen comprised peripheral blood, sampled before pregnancy. The source of these receptors is a female donor with multiple sclerosis, enrolled in a pregnancy study.

The chain employs TRBV5-1 and TRBJ1-1; D unclear. Trimming stripped 6 bases from V and 3 bases from J, with 15 bases between. The CDR3 has 14 amino acids. Germline CDR1 SGHRS, CDR2 YFSETQ. This CDR3 is CASTELGLDTEAFF. In DNA, the CDR3 is TGCGCCAGCACAGAACTAGGGTTGGACACTGAAGCTTTCTTT.

The chain combines TRBV14 with TRBJ2-5; D remains unclear. Germline loops: CDR1 SGHDN, CDR2 FVKESK. The ends were cut back, 0 bases at V and 2 bases at J, with 16 bases in the middle. This CDR3 is 17 amino acids long. The CDR3 protein is CASSQEKFVDFQETQYF. DNA for the CDR3: TGTGCCAGCAGCCAAGAAAAGTTTGTCGACTTTCAAGAGACCCAGTACTTC.

The chain carries TRBV6-6 and TRBJ2-7; 7 bases agree with TRBD2. There are 15 residues in the CDR3. The V segment lost 7 bases and the J segment 5 bases; nucleotides outside the gene matches: 14. From germline, CDR1 is MNHNY and CDR2 SVGAGI (reference sequence). The CDR3, as DNA: TGTGCCAGCACCACGGGGGGACTCGTAAGCCACGAGCAGTACTTC. It specifies CASTTGGLVSHEQYF.

The chain combines TRBV6-5 with TRBJ2-2; 8 bases fit TRBD2. This CDR3 has 16 amino acids. V lost 4 bases and J lost 1; bases outside the gene matches: 5. Germline CDR1 and CDR2: MNHEY and SVGAGI. The CDR3, as DNA: TGTGCCAGCAGTTTCGTAGCGGGGAAGAACACCGGGGAGCTGTTTTTT. Amino acids: CASSFVAGKNTGELFF.

J is TRBJ1-5 and V is TRBV7-9; D is perhaps TRBD1 (5 bases). The CDR3 spans 14 residues. Germline values: CDR1 SEHNR, CDR2 FQNEAQ (reference sequence). V lost 5 bases to trimming and J lost 6 bases, with 14 bases between them. The CDR3 region has the DNA TGTGCCAGCAGCCAGTTGGGGGGTTTTCAGCCCCAGCATTTT. It is translated as CASSQLGGFQPQHF.

This chain links TRBV6-4 with TRBJ2-3; 11 bases are shared with TRBD2. With V trimmed by 4 bases and J by 3 bases, 9 bases remained unmatched. The germline CDR1 and CDR2 sequences are MRHNA and SNTAGT. The CDR3 extends over 17 amino acids. In nucleotides, the CDR3 is TGTGCCAGCAGTGCGGCTAGCGGGGGGCTGGGGACAGATACGCAGTATTTT. Its translation: CASSAASGGLGTDTQYF.

The chain uses TRBV7-6 and TRBJ2-7; weak D call: TRBD1 (6 bases). The V gene lost 4 bases and the J gene lost 4 bases, with 17 bases spanning the gap. The CDR3 covers 15 residues. The V gene's germline CDR1 is SGHVS and CDR2 FNYEAQ. The CDR3 sequence: CASSSQGYSWYEQYF. As DNA, the CDR3 is TGTGCCAGCAGCTCCCAGGGGTATAGTTGGTACGAGCAGTACTTC.

This chain links TRBV27 with TRBJ2-2, with D possibly being TRBD1 (6 bases). The CDR3 sequence is 13 residues long. Germline V CDR1 and CDR2: MNHEY, SMNVEV (reference sequence). Trimming took 7 bases from V and 7 from J, leaving 13 bases between them. DNA for the CDR3: TGTGCCAGCATCCCAGGGGCTGGCGGGGAGCTGTTTTTT. It encodes CASIPGAGGELFF.

This clone appeared a few times. Possible read error: a much larger clone is one base away. Additional DNA sequences in this sample encode the identical CDR3. The chain is built from TRBV6-4 and TRBJ2-3, with D perhaps TRBD2 (7 bases). Germline assignment: CDR1 MRHNA and CDR2 SNTAGT. This CDR3 contains 14 residues. V lost 2 bases, J lost 2 bases, and 8 bases lay in between. The CDR3 spells CASSDGGATDTQYF. The CDR3 DNA follows: TGTGCCAGCAGTGACGGGGGGGCCACAGATACGCAGTATTTT.

This chain joins TRBV7-2 and TRBJ2-1, with D possibly being TRBD1 (6 bases). Deletions cut 3 bases from V and 5 bases from J, with 11 bases between. The CDR3 loop spans 14 amino acids. The germline CDR1 and CDR2 sequences are SGHTA and FQGNSA. CDR3 in DNA: TGTGCCAGCAGCTTGGGGGACACTAACAATGAGCAGTTCTTC. This translates into CASSLGDTNNEQFF. Full variable domain (remainder filled in from reference TRBV7-2 and TRBJ2-1): GAGVSQSPSNKVTEKGKDVELRCDPISGHTALYWYRQSLGQGLEFLIYFQGNSAPDKSGLPSDRFSAERTGGSVSTLTIQRTQQEDSAVYLCASSLGDTNNEQFFGPGTRLTVL.

This chain joins TRBV10-3 and TRBJ2-7; D possibly corresponds to TRBD1 (6 bases). The germline V gene has CDR1 ENHRY and CDR2 SYGVKD. CDR3 length: 15 amino acids. Between the trimmed V and J ends, which lost 0 bases and 1 base, there was a span of 10 bases. CDR3 amino acids: CAISESGAASYEQYF. CDR3 DNA sequence: TGTGCCATCAGTGAGTCGGGGGCGGCATCCTACGAGCAGTACTTC.

The rearrangement links TRBV10-3 to TRBJ2-4; 9 positions agree with TRBD1. Germline CDR1 reads ENHRY; CDR2 reads SYGVKD. V shed 0 bases, J shed 11 bases, and the junction held 2 bases outside the gene matches. This CDR3 spans 13 amino acids. CDR3 residues: CAISESRQGVQYF. The CDR3 DNA sequence: TGTGCCATCAGTGAGTCGCGACAGGGGGTTCAGTACTTC.

The chain is built from TRBV27 and TRBJ1-6; D not resolved. Germline V gives CDR1 MNHEY, CDR2 SMNVEV (reference sequence). The CDR3 is made up of 17 amino acids. V was trimmed by 3 bases and J by 8 bases, leaving 20 bases between them. The DNA for the CDR3 is TGTGCCAGCAGTTTTAACCCCCCCAGATTTGCGGATTCACCCCTCCACTTT. Protein: CASSFNPPRFADSPLHF.

This chain links TRBV29-1 with TRBJ1-5; D not resolved. V was shortened by 4 bases and J by 0 bases, with 7 bases between the two germline ends. Germline V gene sequence: CDR1 SQVTM, CDR2 ANQGSEA. The CDR3 consists of 13 residues. The CDR3: CSVAAYSNQPQHF. CDR3 sequence (DNA): TGCAGCGTTGCCGCCTATAGCAATCAGCCCCAGCATTTT.

The chain links TRBV7-9 to TRBJ2-2, with D possibly being TRBD2 (5 bases). CDR3 size: 15 residues. The V and J ends lost 1 base and 5 bases respectively, with 11 bases between them. The germline V gene has CDR1 SEHNR and CDR2 FQNEAQ (reference sequence). CDR3 DNA: TGTGCCAGCAGCTTAGTTGGGGAGTCGACCGGGGAGCTGTTTTTT. Translation: CASSLVGESTGELFF.

This chain uses TRBV6-1 with TRBJ1-1; D perhaps matches TRBD1 (6 bases). The V gene's germline CDR1 is MNHNS and CDR2 SASEGT. CDR3 length: 15 residues. Trimming left V 3 bases short and J 0 bases short, with 11 bases between. CDR3 protein: CASSDAGVMNTEAFF. DNA of the CDR3: TGTGCCAGCAGTGACGCAGGGGTAATGAACACTGAAGCTTTCTTT.

The J gene is TRBJ2-6, the V gene TRBV6-4; D is unresolved. CDR1 and CDR2 (germline): MRHNA, SNTAGT. This CDR3 has 13 amino acids. V gave up 9 bases and J gave up 0 bases, with 6 bases separating them. The CDR3 reads CASRNSGANVLTF. The CDR3 region has the DNA TGTGCCAGTCGTAACTCTGGGGCCAACGTCCTGACTTTC.

This chain joins TRBV13 and TRBJ1-1; unclear D gene. This CDR3 has 13 amino acids. Germline CDR1 and CDR2: PRHDT and FYEKMQ (reference sequence). V was shortened by 2 bases and J by 4 bases, with 8 bases between the two germline ends. CDR3 DNA: TGTGCCAGCAGCTTATCCTCCGGCACTGAAGCTTTCTTT. The encoded protein is CASSLSSGTEAFF.

J is TRBJ2-7 and V is TRBV19, with 8 bases matching TRBD1. Germline V gene sequence: CDR1 LNHDA, CDR2 SQIVND (reference sequence). V lost 7 bases to trimming and J lost 3 bases; unmatched junction nucleotides: 5. The CDR3 is 13 residues long. DNA for the CDR3: TGTGCCAGTAAGACAGGGGCAGGCTACGAGCAGTACTTC. Encoded protein: CASKTGAGYEQYF.

The V call is TRBV7-6, the J call TRBJ1-1; 9 bases are shared with TRBD1. After removal of 5 bases from V and 0 bases from J, the junction contained 7 bases not matched to a gene. The CDR3 is made up of 16 amino acids. The germline V gene has CDR1 SGHVS and CDR2 FNYEAQ. Here the CDR3 reads CASSRGQGLMNTEAFF. The CDR3 bases are TGTGCCAGCAGCCGGGGACAGGGCCTCATGAACACTGAAGCTTTCTTT.

The chain combines TRBV7-9 with TRBJ1-6; 8 bases match TRBD1. Germline CDR1 reads SEHNR; CDR2 reads FQNEAQ (reference sequence). The CDR3 totals 14 residues. V was pared by 5 bases and J by 8 bases, with 5 bases of the junction left unmatched. DNA of the CDR3: TGTGCCAGCAGCCGGGACAGGAATCATTCACCCCTCCACTTT. As protein: CASSRDRNHSPLHF.

This chain links TRBV10-3 with TRBJ2-1, with TRBD2 matching over 14 bases. V shed 4 bases and J 2 bases; nucleotides not matched to a gene: 1. The germline gives CDR1 ENHRY, CDR2 SYGVKD. The CDR3 spans 16 residues. The CDR3 region has the DNA TGTGCCATCAGTGCGACTAGCGGGGGGGCCTACAATGAGCAGTTCTTC. Translated, it gives CAISATSGGAYNEQFF.